The rows below give T cell receptor beta chains drawn from one sample of a study of cytomegalovirus exposure and HLA in healthy donors. The assay was immunoSEQ multiplex PCR, and TCRdb's table has in-frame clones only and misses some. The table includes fewer than 150,000 clones, roughly 80% detected once. Material: PBMCs. The receptors originated from a female donor in good health and CMV-seronegative. CDR3s include the opening cysteine and the closing phenylalanine or tryptophan. D genes are given only for firm matches. Clone size is given for some rows only: seen once, a few or many times, or a class if the clone is expanded.

-	TRBV2	15	TRBJ1-3	-	CASSEAQASGNTIYF	TGTGCCAGCAGTGAAGCACAGGCCTCTGGAAACACCATATATTTT
once	TRBV7-2	15	TRBJ2-7	-	CASSRESGSSYEQYF	TGTGCCAGCAGCCGGGAGAGCGGGTCCTCCTACGAGCAGTACTTC
-	TRBV27	13	TRBJ1-1	-	CASSLDRNTEAFF	TGTGCCAGCAGTTTGGACAGAAACACTGAAGCTTTCTTT
-	TRBV20-1	11	TRBJ2-7	-	CSADYTDEQYF	TGCAGTGCGGACTACACGGACGAGCAGTACTTC
-	TRBV10-3	15	TRBJ2-7	-	CAISDYEDYEREQYF	TGTGCCATCAGTGACTACGAGGACTACGAACGGGAGCAGTACTTC
-	TRBV18	16	TRBJ1-1	-	CASSPRTLSENTEAFF	TGTGCCAGCTCACCACGGACACTAAGCGAGAACACTGAAGCTTTCTTT
-	TRBV13	14	TRBJ2-2	-	CASSLAVNTGELFF	TGTGCCAGCAGCTTGGCAGTTAACACCGGGGAGCTGTTTTTT
-	TRBV4-1	15	TRBJ2-5	-	CASSQPQGGQETQYF	TGCGCCAGCAGCCAACCCCAGGGGGGACAAGAGACCCAGTACTTC
-	TRBV5-6	14	TRBJ2-7	-	CASSLGGGFYEQYF	TGTGCCAGCAGCTTGGGGGGAGGCTTCTACGAGCAGTACTTC
-	TRBV7-9	17	TRBJ2-7	-	CASSFSDALHVDYEQYF	TGTGCCAGCAGCTTCAGCGACGCACTCCATGTGGACTACGAGCAGTACTTC
once	TRBV25-1	14	TRBJ2-3	-	CASSELAGRDTQYF	TGTGCCAGCAGTGAACTTGCGGGTCGAGATACGCAGTATTTT
-	TRBV6-5	15	TRBJ2-5	-	CASSYSPGDIGTQYF	TGTGCCAGCAGTTACTCTCCAGGGGATATCGGGACCCAGTACTTC
-	TRBV18	14	TRBJ2-7	TRBD1	CASSPGQGFYEQYF	TGTGCCAGCTCACCGGGACAGGGATTCTACGAGCAGTACTTC
-	TRBV7-6	13	TRBJ1-1	-	CASSLQLNTEAFF	TGTGCCAGCAGCTTACAGTTGAACACTGAAGCTTTCTTT
-	TRBV2	19	TRBJ1-5	-	CASSLVPGHSRHSNQPQHF	TGTGCCAGCAGCCTAGTCCCGGGACATTCCCGGCATAGCAATCAGCCCCAGCATTTT
-	TRBV7-9	16	TRBJ2-5	TRBD1	CASSFIQGARRETQYF	TGTGCCAGCAGCTTTATCCAGGGGGCACGGAGGGAGACCCAGTACTTC
-	TRBV28	16	TRBJ1-6	-	CASRLVLGSYNSPLHF	TGTGCCAGCCGACTGGTTTTAGGATCCTATAATTCACCCCTCCACTTT
-	TRBV5-4	15	TRBJ1-1	-	CASSFAQQGNTEAFF	TGTGCCAGCAGCTTTGCCCAGCAGGGAAACACTGAAGCTTTCTTT
-	TRBV11-2	15	TRBJ2-5	-	CASSPGVGVLETQYF	TGTGCCAGCAGCCCGGGGGTGGGGGTGTTGGAGACCCAGTACTTC
-	TRBV5-4	15	TRBJ2-7	TRBD2	CASSFEGSGSYEQYF	TGTGCCAGCAGCTTCGAGGGTAGCGGGAGCTACGAGCAGTACTTC